A selection of T cell receptor beta chains follows, all from one sample in a study of beta chain features in type 1 diabetes. Data came from immunoSEQ multiplex PCR; TCRdb stores just in-frame clones and leaves some out. The sample lists over 150,000 clones; around 8% were seen once. Sequenced material: central memory CD4+ T cells from blood. All receptors come from a man aged 18 to 29 in good health. Each CDR3 is given without its conserved first and last residue.

V: TRBV30; CDR3: AWSRGANSPLH
V: TRBV30; CDR3: AWSVEWAQDTQY
V: TRBV5-5; CDR3: ASSPAVGQGILQY
V: TRBV28; CDR3: ASSLVPARRTTYEQY
V: TRBV15; CDR3: ATSRESWMRTNEKLF
V: TRBV11-2; CDR3: ASSQGQDFYEQY
V: TRBV18; CDR3: ASSPWDRNSPLH
V: TRBV7-3; CDR3: ASSLFAGDNQPQH
V: TRBV9; CDR3: ASSALGLAGGITGELF
V: TRBV19; CDR3: ASKRGAVYGGEQY
V: TRBV6-5; CDR3: ASSYATDRATGELF
V: TRBV7-6; CDR3: ASSLGPAGGYGYT
V: TRBV30; CDR3: AWEQGARAWETQY
V: TRBV2; CDR3: ASSVDRGLYEQY
V: TRBV30; CDR3: AWSVRGQTHEQY
V: TRBV6-6; CDR3: ASNSRALNEKLF